Listed below are T cell receptor beta chains from one sample, sequenced in a study of T cell repertoires in cytomegalovirus infection. TCRdb re-derived calls from the reads in MiXCR, one entry per CDR3 protein. The data contain 450,000 to 600,000 distinct CDR3 sequences, about 11% of them singletons. The sample consisted of PBMCs. The receptors stem from a human donor in good health (CMV status not recorded). Some clones in this sample may be carry-over from other donors' samples. The CDR3 runs from the conserved cysteine through the conserved F or W. A D gene is named only where the DNA matches it firmly. Size tells how often a clone was seen (once, few, many) or the class of an expanded clone, and some rows leave it out.

size,J,V,D,DNA,CDR3
many,TRBJ2-1,TRBV24-1,TRBD1,TGTGCCACCAGTGAACCCCCGGGACAGGGTGAACAATACAATGAGCAGTTCTTC,CATSEPPGQGEQYNEQFF
NA,TRBJ2-2,TRBV5-1,NA,TGCGCCAGCAGCTTGGCACCGCTGAACACCGGGGAGCTGTTTTTT,CASSLAPLNTGELFF
NA,TRBJ2-1,TRBV20-1,NA,TGCAGTGCTAGAGGTAGGGGGTCCTACAATGAGCAGTTCTTC,CSARGRGSYNEQFF
many,TRBJ1-2,TRBV6-1,NA,TGTGCCAGCAGTTGGAGGGGACTTGGGGGCTACACCTTC,CASSWRGLGGYTF
many,TRBJ2-1,TRBV11-2,NA,TGTGCCAGCAGCCTTACAGGGCTTTACAATGAGCCTCTGTTCTTC,CASSLTGLYNEPLFF
NA,TRBJ2-7,TRBV5-1,NA,TGCGCCAGCAGCTACGGAGGCTCCTACGAGCAGTACTTC,CASSYGGSYEQYF
many,TRBJ2-7,TRBV24-1,TRBD2,TGTGCCACCAGTGATTTAACTAGCGGGAGGTCCGACTGTGGCTACGAGCAGTACTTC,CATSDLTSGRSDCGYEQYF
many,TRBJ2-7,TRBV5-1,TRBD1,TGCGCCAGCAGCTTCCCGGACAGGGATGAGCAGTACTTC,CASSFPDRDEQYF
many,TRBJ1-2,TRBV12-3/TRBV12-4,TRBD1,TGTGCCAGCAGTTTATCAGGGGGCTTTGGCTACACCTTC,CASSLSGGFGYTF
NA,TRBJ1-5,TRBV20-1,NA,TGCAGTGCTAGAGATAGAGGGAATAGCAATCAGCCCCAGCATTTT,CSARDRGNSNQPQHF
NA,TRBJ1-1,TRBV29-1,NA,TGCAGCGCTGGACAGAAGCACACTGAAGCTTTCTTT,CSAGQKHTEAFF
many,TRBJ2-5,TRBV28,TRBD2,TGTGCCAGCAGTTCTAGCGGGTTGTACCAAGAGACCCAGTACTTC,CASSSSGLYQETQYF
few,TRBJ1-1,TRBV27,NA,TGTGCCAGCAGTCCCGGGACGGTCATGAACACTGAAGCTTTCTTT,CASSPGTVMNTEAFF
many,TRBJ2-7,TRBV11-2,TRBD1,TGTGCCAGCAGTCTAGGGCCCAGGGGGTACGAGCAGTACTTC,CASSLGPRGYEQYF
many,TRBJ1-5,TRBV27,TRBD1,TGTGCCAGCAGGACAGGGTCGTTGACTCAGCCCCAGCATTTT,CASRTGSLTQPQHF
NA,TRBJ2-5,TRBV5-1,TRBD2,TGCGCCAGCAGCTTGGGGACTAGCGGGTTCCAAGAGACCCAGTACTTC,CASSLGTSGFQETQYF
many,TRBJ2-3,TRBV4-1,NA,TGCGCCAGCAGCCTGATAGTAGGAGGGAGTCTAAATACGCAGTATTTT,CASSLIVGGSLNTQYF
NA,TRBJ1-2,TRBV2,NA,TGTGCCAGCAGTGCTCAATCCGGGACTTCCTATGGCTACACCTTC,CASSAQSGTSYGYTF
many,TRBJ1-2,TRBV12-3/TRBV12-4,NA,TGTGCCAGCAGGTTGGGGGCCAATTATATGGCTGGCTACACCTTC,CASRLGANYMAGYTF
NA,TRBJ2-3,TRBV20-1,NA,TGCAGTGCTAGAGATCCAGGACTATCGACAGATACGCAGTATTTT,CSARDPGLSTDTQYF
few,TRBJ2-1,TRBV6-6,NA,TGTGCCAGCAGTTACTCGTCCACACGCAATGAGCAGTTCTTC,CASSYSSTRNEQFF
NA,TRBJ1-2,TRBV4-1,NA,TGCGCCAGCAGCCAAGATGCGTCGACCGATGGGCAGGGAGGTCCGTACTATGGCTACACCTTC,CASSQDASTDGQGGPYYGYTF
few,TRBJ2-5,TRBV19,TRBD1,TGTGCCAGTAGTGCGGCGACAGGGTTGGGGGAGACCCAGTACTTC,CASSAATGLGETQYF
many,TRBJ2-7,TRBV6-2/TRBV6-3,NA,TGTGCCAGCACTACTCTCCCGGCGGGACCCCACTCCTACGAGCAGTACTTC,CASTTLPAGPHSYEQYF
many,TRBJ2-7,TRBV5-1,TRBD2,TGCGCCAGCAGCTTGAAGCGGGGGTCCTACGAGCAGTACTTC,CASSLKRGSYEQYF
many,TRBJ1-4,TRBV11-2,NA,TGTGCCAGCAGCAAGACCGGGACAATAAATGAAAAACTGTTTTTT,CASSKTGTINEKLFF
NA,TRBJ2-1,TRBV7-3,TRBD1,TGTGCCAGCAGCGTAACCGGGACAGGGCTTTACAATGAGCAGTTCTTC,CASSVTGTGLYNEQFF